Following are 32 T cell receptor beta chains from one sample sequenced in a study of early T cells in non-severe SARS-CoV-2 infection. Using its own MiXCR run on the 5' RACE reads, TCRdb lists one record per CDR3 protein. The sample carries 25,000 to 30,000 distinct CDR3 sequences, over 5% recorded once. Sequenced material: whole blood. The receptors derive from an adult who was a healthcare worker with PCR-confirmed SARS-CoV-2 infection or an uninfected control (not recorded which).

This clonotype was seen repeatedly, ten times or more. The genes are TRBV2 and TRBJ2-2; D call uncertain. CDR3 length: 12 amino acids. Germline-derived CDR1 and CDR2 are SNHLY and FYNNEI. V shed 6 bases and J shed 3 bases, with 5 bases lying between them. This chain's CDR3 is CASRADTGELFF. The CDR3 nucleotides read TGTGCCAGCAGGGCGGACACCGGGGAGCTGTTTTTT.

Ten or more counts support this clonotype. V usage is TRBV28 and J usage is TRBJ1-5; 8 bases are shared with TRBD1. This CDR3 contains 16 residues. With 3 bases clipped from V and 3 bases from J, the junction kept 7 bases outside the gene matches. Germline CDR1 reads MDHEN; CDR2 reads SYDVKM. CDR3 region: CASSFPDRGPNQPQHF. CDR3 coding DNA: TGTGCCAGCAGTTTCCCCGACAGGGGACCCAATCAGCCCCAGCATTTT.

This clonotype showed up many times. The chain carries TRBV25-1 and TRBJ1-2; D is undetermined. V was shortened by 5 bases and J by 4 bases, with 11 bases between the two germline ends. The CDR3 contains 13 residues. The germline gives CDR1 MGHDK, CDR2 SYGVNS. The CDR3 DNA sequence: TGTGCCAGCAGTATGCGGGCGAGCTATGGCTACACCTTC. Protein product: CASSMRASYGYTF.

This clonotype was recorded at least ten times. The chain employs TRBV10-1 and TRBJ2-1; D is possibly TRBD1 (5 bases). The CDR3 has 15 residues. Germline V gene data show CDR1 as WNHNN and CDR2 as SYGVQD (reference sequence). V was clipped by 2 bases and J by 3 bases, with 11 bases between them. CDR3 residues: CASSEAPDSYNEQFF. In nucleotides, the CDR3 is TGCGCCAGCAGTGAGGCCCCTGACAGCTACAATGAGCAGTTCTTC.

The chain carries TRBV5-1 and TRBJ2-7; the D call may be TRBD1 or TRBD2 (5 bases each). The germline V and J ends were trimmed by 6 bases and 2 bases, with 21 bases remaining between them. The length of the CDR3 is 16 residues. CDR1 SGHRS and CDR2 YFSETQ come from the germline V gene. Here the CDR3 DNA reads TGCGCCAGCAAGCCGGAGAGGGGCCGTTCTACCTACGAGCAGTACTTC. Residues: CASKPERGRSTYEQYF.

This clonotype was found many times. The V and J genes are TRBV19 and TRBJ1-1; D remains unclear. Germline V lookup: CDR1 LNHDA, CDR2 SQIVND (reference sequence). The CDR3 loop spans 14 amino acids. The V gene lost 5 bases and the J gene lost 0 bases, with 10 bases spanning the gap. CDR3 sequence: CASSPTLMNTEAFF. CDR3 sequence (DNA): TGTGCCAGTAGTCCCACCCTGATGAACACTGAAGCTTTCTTT. Together with reference TRBV19 and TRBJ1-1, the CDR3 gives the full variable domain: DGGITQSPKYLFRKEGQNVTLSCEQNLNHDAMYWYRQDPGQGLRLIYYSQIVNDFQKGDIAEGYSVSREKKESFPLTVTSAQKNPTAFYLCASSPTLMNTEAFFGQGTRLTVV.

This clonotype occurred many times. This chain connects TRBV24-1 to TRBJ2-1, with a weak D call TRBD1 (5 bases). The V and J ends lost 6 bases and 1 base respectively, with 12 bases between them. From germline, CDR1 is KGHDR and CDR2 SFDVKD. The CDR3 contains 15 residues. This chain's CDR3 is CATSRDSGSYNEQFF. The CDR3 DNA sequence: TGTGCCACCAGTCGAGACAGTGGGTCCTACAATGAGCAGTTCTTC.

This clonotype was recorded at least ten times. The chain is built from TRBV30 and TRBJ2-4; D may correspond to TRBD1 or TRBD2 (6 bases each). The CDR3 consists of 14 residues. Germline CDR1 and CDR2: GTSNPN and SVGIG (reference sequence). Trimming stripped 2 bases from V and 1 base from J, with 9 bases between. The CDR3 loop is CAWSLGGAKNIQYF. The CDR3 DNA reads as TGTGCCTGGAGTCTAGGGGGGGCCAAAAACATTCAGTACTTC.

This clonotype was recorded many times. This sequence joins TRBV11-2 and TRBJ2-3; unclear D gene. CDR1 is SGHAT and CDR2 is FQNNGV in the germline V gene. The CDR3 loop spans 15 amino acids. With 3 bases removed from V and 0 bases from J, the gap between germline ends came to 10 bases. CDR3 DNA: TGTGCCAGCAGCTTGGGGTCACCTAGCACAGATACGCAGTATTTT. It codes for CASSLGSPSTDTQYF.

This clonotype was counted at least ten times. The V call is TRBV29-1, the J call TRBJ1-4, with 7 bases lining up with TRBD1. Trimming removed 5 bases from V and 8 bases from J; junction bases left unmatched: 2. The CDR3 is 11 residues long. CDR1 and CDR2 from the germline V gene are SQVTM and ANQGSEA. CDR3 sequence reads: CSVSRGEKLFF. CDR3 nucleotides: TGCAGCGTTTCCAGGGGGGAAAAACTGTTTTTT.

There are many counts of this clonotype. This chain links TRBV24-1 with TRBJ1-5; no definite D call. Germline CDR1 and CDR2: KGHDR and SFDVKD. The CDR3 has 14 amino acids. V was clipped by 5 bases and J by 0 bases, with 7 bases between them. The CDR3 protein is CATSAGLSNQPQHF. CDR3 bases: TGTGCCACCAGTGCCGGACTTAGCAATCAGCCCCAGCATTTT.

This chain links TRBV29-1 with TRBJ1-1; TRBD1 is a possible D gene (5 bases). This CDR3 has 12 residues. Germline V CDR1 and CDR2: SQVTM, ANQGSEA. Trimming took 5 bases from V and 6 from J, leaving 13 bases between them. Here the CDR3 reads CSVSGAASEAFF. The CDR3 DNA follows: TGCAGCGTTAGCGGGGCCGCCTCTGAAGCTTTCTTT.

This clonotype was observed many times. The chain has TRBV7-6 and TRBJ2-1; no reliable D call. Trimming removed 5 bases at V and 1 base at J, with 12 bases between. Germline CDR1 SGHVS, CDR2 FNYEAQ. The CDR3 consists of 15 residues. CDR3 sequence (DNA): TGTGCCAGCAGCGCGGATCCGAGGTCCTACAATGAGCAGTTCTTC. It is translated as CASSADPRSYNEQFF.

Regarding this clonotype: Compared with germline, one end of the junction differs, possibly owing to a read error. The chain joins TRBV7-9 to TRBJ1-6, with D perhaps TRBD1 (6 bases). The CDR3 consists of 15 residues. CDR1 SEHNR and CDR2 FQNEAQ come from the germline V gene (reference sequence). The CDR3 DNA is TGTGTCAGCAGCCGGAGTGGACAGTCAAATTCACCCCTCCACTTT. Encoded protein: CVSSRSGQSNSPLHF.

This clonotype was found many times. This sequence joins TRBV11-2 and TRBJ2-3, with TRBD2 matching over 14 bases. The germline gives CDR1 SGHAT, CDR2 FQNNGV. J lost 4 bases, V lost 6 bases, and 3 bases had no gene match. CDR3 length: 15 residues. CDR3 amino acids: CASSLTSGRADTQYF. CDR3 in DNA: TGTGCCAGCAGTCTGACTAGCGGGAGGGCAGATACGCAGTATTTT.

This clonotype was counted between two and nine times. The CDR3 DNA reads TGCAGCGTCACTAGCGGGGGGGCCGGCGAGACCCAGTACTTC. It codes for CSVTSGGAGETQYF. This chain links TRBV29-1 with TRBJ2-5, with TRBD2 matching 13 bases. With V trimmed by 6 bases and J by 5 bases, 6 bases remained unmatched. The CDR3 sequence is 14 residues long. Germline assignment: CDR1 SQVTM and CDR2 ANQGSEA.

This chain uses TRBV10-2 with TRBJ1-6; D is uncertain. The CDR3 consists of 12 residues. CDR1 is WSHSY and CDR2 is SAAADI in the germline V gene. Trimming pared 3 bases from V and 9 bases from J, leaving 6 bases between. CDR3 coding DNA: TGCGCCAGCAGTGACCCAATTTCACCCCTCCACTTT. It codes for CASSDPISPLHF.

A few counts support this clonotype. The CDR3 reads CASSSGITGELFF. In DNA form, the CDR3 reads TGTGCCAGCAGCTCGGGGATCACCGGGGAGCTGTTTTTT. This chain links TRBV9 with TRBJ2-2, with a weak D call TRBD2 (5 bases). Germline CDR1 reads SGDLS; CDR2 reads YYNGEE. The CDR3 contains 13 residues. Trimming pared 4 bases from V and 4 bases from J, leaving 8 bases between. The full variable domain, in which reference TRBV9 and TRBJ2-2 provide the parts outside the CDR3, is DSGVTQTPKHLITATGQRVTLRCSPRSGDLSVYWYQQSLDQGLQFLIQYYNGEERAKGNILERFSAQQFPDLHSELNLSSLELGDSALYFCASSSGITGELFFGEGSRLTVL.

This clonotype was seen many times. This sequence joins TRBV18 and TRBJ2-1; tentatively, D is TRBD1 (6 bases). This CDR3 has 15 residues. Germline V gene lookup returns CDR1 KGHSH and CDR2 LQKENI. V dropped 4 bases and J dropped 5 bases, with 15 bases sitting between them. This CDR3 is CASSLQPPGDNEQFF. The DNA of the CDR3 is TGTGCCAGCTCACTTCAGCCCCCAGGGGACAATGAGCAGTTCTTC.

The sample holds many counts of this clonotype. This chain joins TRBV27 and TRBJ2-7, with 8 bases lining up with TRBD1. The CDR3 extends over 16 amino acids. V shed 4 bases, J shed 4 bases, and the junction held 12 bases outside the gene matches. Germline lookup yields CDR1 MNHEY and CDR2 SMNVEV (reference sequence). This CDR3 reads CASSSPGQGGLYEQYF. The DNA for the CDR3 is TGTGCCAGCAGTTCCCCAGGACAGGGCGGACTTTACGAGCAGTACTTC.

This clonotype was detected a few times. V is TRBV9 and J is TRBJ2-2; possibly TRBD1 for D (5 bases). The length of the CDR3 is 14 residues. V was pared by 6 bases and J by 5 bases, with 14 bases between. The V gene's germline CDR1 is SGDLS and CDR2 YYNGEE. DNA for the CDR3: TGTGCCAGCATGAGGCAGGGCGGAACCGGGGAGCTGTTTTTT. It codes for CASMRQGGTGELFF.

Relative to its sample, this clonotype is medium-sized. The gene calls are TRBV7-3 and TRBJ1-4; D is undetermined. CDR1 and CDR2 (germline): SGHTA, FQGTGA. The CDR3 has 13 amino acids. Trimming stripped 5 bases from V and 5 bases from J, with 9 bases between. CDR3 sequence reads: CASSQGPNEKLFF. Here the CDR3 DNA reads TGTGCCAGCAGCCAAGGTCCCAATGAAAAACTGTTTTTT. The complete variable domain, with remaining parts taken from reference TRBV7-3 and TRBJ1-4, reads GAGVSQTPSNKVTEKGKYVELRCDPISGHTALYWYRQSLGQGPEFLIYFQGTGAADDSGLPNDRFFAVRPEGSVSTLKIQRTERGDSAVYLCASSQGPNEKLFFGSGTQLSVL.

This chain uses TRBV5-1 with TRBJ1-3; no clear D. Trimming removed 0 bases from V and 4 bases from J, with 8 bases in between. In germline, CDR1 is SGHRS, CDR2 YFSETQ. The length of the CDR3 is 14 residues. CDR3 amino acids: CASSLEHPGNTIYF. CDR3 in DNA: TGCGCCAGCAGCTTGGAGCACCCGGGAAACACCATATATTTT.

This clonotype was counted many times. V gene TRBV14 combines with J gene TRBJ2-2, with D uncertain. Germline assignment: CDR1 SGHDN and CDR2 FVKESK. The ends were cut back, 4 bases at V and 0 bases at J, with 12 bases in the middle. This CDR3 region has 16 residues. The CDR3, as DNA: TGTGCCAGCAGCCGCCGGGCAGCCACGAACACCGGGGAGCTGTTTTTT. It yields the protein CASSRRAATNTGELFF. The variable domain in full, completed from reference TRBV14 and TRBJ2-2, reads EAGVTQFPSHSVIEKGQTVTLRCDPISGHDNLYWYRRVMGKEIKFLLHFVKESKQDESGMPNNRFLAERTGGTYSTLKVQPAELEDSGVYFCASSRRAATNTGELFFGEGSRLTVL.

This clonotype was detected ten times or more. The chain joins TRBV11-2 to TRBJ2-1, with 13 bases aligning to TRBD2. With V trimmed by 6 bases and J by 15 bases, 14 bases remained unmatched. The germline CDR1 and CDR2 sequences are SGHAT and FQNNGV. CDR3 size: 15 residues. The DNA of the CDR3 is TGTGCCAGCAGACTAGCGGGGGGGCCGATGGTTGAGGCGTTCTTC. The encoded protein is CASRLAGGPMVEAFF. Together with reference TRBV11-2 and TRBJ2-1, the CDR3 gives the full variable domain: EAGVAQSPRYKIIEKRQSVAFWCNPISGHATLYWYQQILGQGPKLLIQFQNNGVVDDSQLPKDRFSAERLKGVDSTLKIQPAKLEDSAVYLCASRLAGGPMVEAFFGPGTRLTVL.

This clonotype was seen repeatedly, ten times or more. The V and J genes are TRBV12-3 or TRBV12-4 and TRBJ2-1; D gene uncertain. V was cut by 3 bases and J by 10 bases, with 13 bases left in between. The CDR3 runs 13 residues. CDR3 DNA sequence: TGTGCCAGCAGTTTCGGGCGAGTCGTGGAGCAGTTCTTC. Amino acid sequence: CASSFGRVVEQFF.

By sample share, this clonotype is medium-sized. J is TRBJ2-3 and V is TRBV7-9; D gene ambiguous. The CDR3 length is 15 residues. V gave up 1 base and J gave up 2 bases, with 10 bases separating them. CDR1 and CDR2 from the germline V gene are SEHNR and FQNEAQ (reference sequence). This chain's CDR3 is CASSLGADSTDTQYF. CDR3 sequence (DNA): TGTGCCAGCAGCTTAGGGGCAGACTCCACAGATACGCAGTATTTT.

The CDR3 loop is CSADRDGLGSPLHF. CDR3 DNA: TGCAGTGCTGACCGGGACGGGTTAGGTTCACCCCTCCACTTT. V and J are TRBV20-1 and TRBJ1-6; the D gene is possibly TRBD1 (5 bases). The CDR3 extends over 14 amino acids. Deletions cut 5 bases from V and 9 bases from J, with 17 bases between. CDR1 and CDR2 (germline): DFQATT, SNEGSKA (reference sequence).

In this sample, this clonotype turned up many times. This rearrangement joins TRBV11-3 to TRBJ2-1, with D tentatively TRBD1 (5 bases). The V end was cut by 0 bases, the J end by 7 bases, with 10 bases between. The CDR3 loop spans 14 amino acids. CDR1 and CDR2 (germline): SGHNT, YENEEA. For the CDR3, the DNA is TGTGCCAGCAGCTTAGAGGCAGGGCGGAATGAGCAGTTCTTC. Its protein is CASSLEAGRNEQFF.

This clonotype was observed many times. J is TRBJ1-3 and V is TRBV12-3 or TRBV12-4, with 9 bases matching TRBD1. The V gene end was trimmed by 5 bases and the J gene end by 4 bases; junction bases not matched to a gene: 6. The CDR3 is 15 residues long. CDR3 in amino acids: CASSTTGGLGNTIYF. The CDR3 DNA reads TGTGCCAGCAGTACCACAGGGGGCTTGGGAAACACCATATATTTT.

This clonotype was detected a few times. This chain connects TRBV12-3 or TRBV12-4 to TRBJ2-7; 8 bases agree with TRBD1. The CDR3 runs to 14 residues. Trimming cost V 3 bases and J 5 bases; bases outside gene matches: 6. In DNA, the CDR3 is TGTGCCAGCAGTTTTTGGGACAGGTGGGACGAGCAGTACTTC. This encodes CASSFWDRWDEQYF.

This clonotype was counted between two and nine times. The V and J genes are TRBV7-8 and TRBJ2-7; tentative D call: TRBD1 (6 bases). Germline V gene lookup returns CDR1 SGHVS and CDR2 FQNEAQ. The CDR3 has 16 amino acids. V was trimmed by 1 base and J by 4 bases, leaving 17 bases between them. DNA of the CDR3: TGTGCCAGCAGCTTAGGTCAGGGGCCACTTCTATACGAGCAGTACTTC. It is translated as CASSLGQGPLLYEQYF.